Listed below are T cell receptor beta chains from one sample, sequenced in a study of blood T cells in healthy people across ages. TCRdb processed the 5' RACE reads anew with MiXCR; each CDR3 protein has one entry. This sample has roughly 790,000 distinct CDR3 sequences, with roughly 47% found just once. Sequencing was performed on blood. All receptors come from a woman aged 55-75 years in good health. Both conserved end residues are part of each CDR3. Each record gives: V gene, D gene, J gene, clone size, CDR3 length, CDR3 protein, CDR3 DNA. The D gene is left open where the match is weak. Size is stated for part of the rows, as once, few or many counts, or as a class when the clone is expanded.

v_call: TRBV9
d_call: NA
j_call: TRBJ2-7
clone_size: few
cdr3_length: 16
cdr3_aa: CASSARLGALYYEQYF
cdr3_nt: TGTGCCAGCAGCGCACGACTCGGCGCCCTCTACTACGAGCAGTACTTC

v_call: TRBV12-3/TRBV12-4
d_call: NA
j_call: TRBJ2-7
clone_size: NA
cdr3_length: 14
cdr3_aa: CASTPGTGVYEQYF
cdr3_nt: TGTGCCAGCACCCCCGGCACGGGCGTCTACGAGCAGTACTTC

v_call: TRBV7-2
d_call: NA
j_call: TRBJ2-1
clone_size: NA
cdr3_length: 14
cdr3_aa: CASSLCKGGETQFF
cdr3_nt: TGTGCCAGCAGCTTATGTAAGGGCGGGGAGACCCAGTTCTTC

v_call: TRBV7-9
d_call: NA
j_call: TRBJ1-1
clone_size: NA
cdr3_length: 14
cdr3_aa: CASSFTGTEGEAFF
cdr3_nt: TGTGCCAGCAGCTTCACCGGGACTGAGGGTGAAGCTTTCTTT

v_call: TRBV7-2
d_call: NA
j_call: TRBJ1-5
clone_size: few
cdr3_length: 16
cdr3_aa: CASSLWGSGGNQPQHF
cdr3_nt: TGTGCCAGCAGCTTATGGGGGTCAGGTGGCAATCAGCCCCAGCATTTT

v_call: TRBV7-9
d_call: NA
j_call: TRBJ1-2
clone_size: few
cdr3_length: 12
cdr3_aa: CASSITNGGYTF
cdr3_nt: TGTGCCAGCAGCATAACAAATGGGGGCTACACCTTC

v_call: TRBV7-3
d_call: TRBD2
j_call: TRBJ2-2
clone_size: NA
cdr3_length: 16
cdr3_aa: CASSYGGASNTGELFF
cdr3_nt: TGTGCCAGCAGCTACGGGGGGGCATCGAACACCGGGGAGCTGTTTTTT

v_call: TRBV7-7
d_call: NA
j_call: TRBJ1-4
clone_size: NA
cdr3_length: 13
cdr3_aa: CASSPGRGENLFF
cdr3_nt: TGTGCCAGCAGCCCCGGGAGGGGTGAAAACCTGTTTTTT

v_call: TRBV7-8
d_call: TRBD2
j_call: TRBJ2-5
clone_size: NA
cdr3_length: 16
cdr3_aa: CASSLAPGLVTETQYF
cdr3_nt: TGTGCCAGCAGCTTAGCACCGGGACTAGTCACAGAGACCCAGTACTTC

v_call: TRBV18
d_call: NA
j_call: TRBJ2-3
clone_size: NA
cdr3_length: 15
cdr3_aa: CVSSPRKGSTDTQYF
cdr3_nt: TGTGTCAGCTCACCACGTAAGGGGTCCACAGATACGCAGTATTTT

v_call: TRBV12-5
d_call: NA
j_call: TRBJ2-5
clone_size: few
cdr3_length: 15
cdr3_aa: CASGLVQGVGETQYF
cdr3_nt: TGTGCTAGTGGTTTGGTACAAGGGGTGGGAGAGACCCAGTACTTC

v_call: TRBV5-6
d_call: NA
j_call: TRBJ1-5
clone_size: NA
cdr3_length: 14
cdr3_aa: CASSTKTGQSPQHF
cdr3_nt: TGTGCCAGCAGCACTAAGACAGGTCAATCGCCCCAGCATTTT

v_call: TRBV28
d_call: NA
j_call: TRBJ2-4
clone_size: NA
cdr3_length: 14
cdr3_aa: CASTVHPKSSPQYF
cdr3_nt: TGTGCCAGCACCGTACATCCAAAGTCCAGCCCACAGTACTTC

v_call: TRBV29-1
d_call: TRBD2
j_call: TRBJ2-3
clone_size: NA
cdr3_length: 18
cdr3_aa: CSGEVAGLAAFPTDTQYF
cdr3_nt: TGCAGCGGTGAGGTTGCGGGACTAGCGGCATTTCCCACAGATACGCAGTATTTT

v_call: TRBV9
d_call: NA
j_call: TRBJ2-1
clone_size: few
cdr3_length: 15
cdr3_aa: CASSALGGVWNEQFF
cdr3_nt: TGTGCCAGCAGCGCCCTAGGAGGGGTCTGGAATGAGCAGTTCTTC

v_call: TRBV21-1
d_call: NA
j_call: TRBJ1-1
clone_size: NA
cdr3_length: 13
cdr3_aa: CASLAGPNTEAFF
cdr3_nt: TGTGCCAGCCTGGCAGGTCCGAACACTGAAGCTTTCTTT

v_call: TRBV7-2
d_call: TRBD2
j_call: TRBJ2-3
clone_size: NA
cdr3_length: 18
cdr3_aa: CASSRPAREGREKDTQYF
cdr3_nt: TGTGCCAGCAGTCGTCCAGCGCGGGAGGGCCGGGAGAAAGATACGCAGTATTTT

v_call: TRBV6-6
d_call: NA
j_call: TRBJ1-2
clone_size: NA
cdr3_length: 11
cdr3_aa: CATEEGDGYTF
cdr3_nt: TGTGCCACCGAGGAGGGGGATGGCTACACCTTC

v_call: TRBV9
d_call: NA
j_call: TRBJ2-5
clone_size: once
cdr3_length: 14
cdr3_aa: CASSVKGDQGTQYF
cdr3_nt: TGTGCCAGCAGCGTAAAAGGGGATCAAGGGACCCAGTACTTC

v_call: TRBV6-5
d_call: NA
j_call: TRBJ2-2
clone_size: NA
cdr3_length: 14
cdr3_aa: CASIRTPNTGELFF
cdr3_nt: TGTGCCAGCATACGCACTCCCAACACCGGGGAGCTGTTTTTT

v_call: TRBV12-3/TRBV12-4
d_call: TRBD1
j_call: TRBJ1-6
clone_size: NA
cdr3_length: 14
cdr3_aa: CASSLTGESSPLHF
cdr3_nt: TGTGCCAGCAGTCTGACAGGGGAATCCTCACCCCTCCACTTT

v_call: TRBV27
d_call: TRBD2
j_call: TRBJ2-4
clone_size: NA
cdr3_length: 18
cdr3_aa: CASSLNPASGRAKNIQYF
cdr3_nt: TGTGCCAGCAGTTTAAACCCGGCTAGCGGGAGGGCCAAAAACATTCAGTACTTC

v_call: TRBV4-1
d_call: NA
j_call: TRBJ1-1
clone_size: NA
cdr3_length: 16
cdr3_aa: CASSQDSGRLNTEAFF
cdr3_nt: TGCGCCAGCAGCCAAGATTCCGGGAGACTGAACACTGAAGCTTTCTTT

v_call: TRBV3-1
d_call: NA
j_call: TRBJ2-4
clone_size: once
cdr3_length: 15
cdr3_aa: CVSSQEIIAKNIQYF
cdr3_nt: TGTGTCAGCAGCCAAGAAATAATAGCCAAAAACATTCAGTACTTC

v_call: TRBV6-2/TRBV6-3
d_call: NA
j_call: TRBJ1-5
clone_size: few
cdr3_length: 15
cdr3_aa: CASSTPRQGAQPQHF
cdr3_nt: TGTGCCAGCAGTACGCCGCGGCAGGGCGCTCAGCCCCAGCATTTT

v_call: TRBV7-2
d_call: NA
j_call: TRBJ2-7
clone_size: few
cdr3_length: 14
cdr3_aa: CASSLEGGGYEQYF
cdr3_nt: TGTGCCAGCAGCTTAGAAGGGGGTGGCTACGAGCAGTACTTC

v_call: TRBV7-2
d_call: NA
j_call: TRBJ2-7
clone_size: NA
cdr3_length: 13
cdr3_aa: CASRPGAYYEQYF
cdr3_nt: TGTGCCAGCAGGCCGGGAGCCTATTACGAGCAGTACTTC

v_call: TRBV30
d_call: NA
j_call: TRBJ2-5
clone_size: NA
cdr3_length: 12
cdr3_aa: CAWSNAGETQYF
cdr3_nt: TGTGCCTGGAGTAACGCTGGAGAGACCCAGTACTTC

v_call: TRBV6-6
d_call: TRBD1
j_call: TRBJ2-7
clone_size: few
cdr3_length: 15
cdr3_aa: CASSYPPGQGYEQYF
cdr3_nt: TGTGCCAGCAGTTACCCCCCGGGACAGGGCTACGAGCAGTACTTC

v_call: TRBV20-1
d_call: TRBD2
j_call: TRBJ2-7
clone_size: NA
cdr3_length: 15
cdr3_aa: CSARDLAGTNYEQYF
cdr3_nt: TGCAGTGCTAGAGATCTAGCGGGGACCAACTACGAGCAGTACTTC

v_call: TRBV20-1
d_call: NA
j_call: TRBJ2-5
clone_size: NA
cdr3_length: 13
cdr3_aa: CSARDKGRETQYF
cdr3_nt: TGCAGTGCTAGAGATAAGGGCCGGGAGACCCAGTACTTC

v_call: TRBV29-1
d_call: NA
j_call: TRBJ2-7
clone_size: few
cdr3_length: 10
cdr3_aa: CSVGYNEQYF
cdr3_nt: TGCAGCGTTGGTTACAATGAGCAGTACTTC

v_call: TRBV20-1
d_call: TRBD2
j_call: TRBJ2-1
clone_size: NA
cdr3_length: 12
cdr3_aa: CSALRGGNEQFF
cdr3_nt: TGCAGTGCCCTGCGGGGGGGCAATGAGCAGTTCTTC

v_call: TRBV7-3
d_call: TRBD2
j_call: TRBJ2-5
clone_size: NA
cdr3_length: 15
cdr3_aa: CASSPTSGAHNEQYF
cdr3_nt: TGTGCCAGCAGCCCGACTAGCGGGGCCCACAATGAGCAGTACTTC

v_call: TRBV29-1
d_call: NA
j_call: TRBJ1-5
clone_size: few
cdr3_length: 14
cdr3_aa: CSVASGVNNQPQHF
cdr3_nt: TGCAGCGTTGCATCAGGGGTTAACAATCAGCCCCAGCATTTT

v_call: TRBV20-1
d_call: NA
j_call: TRBJ1-4
clone_size: NA
cdr3_length: 13
cdr3_aa: CSARPPVNEKLFF
cdr3_nt: TGCAGTGCTAGGCCTCCGGTTAATGAAAAACTGTTTTTT

v_call: TRBV28
d_call: NA
j_call: TRBJ2-1
clone_size: NA
cdr3_length: 19
cdr3_aa: CASSPWDCKRGSSYNEQFF
cdr3_nt: TGTGCCAGCAGTCCCTGGGACTGCAAGCGAGGTAGCTCCTACAATGAGCAGTTCTTC

v_call: TRBV11-2
d_call: NA
j_call: TRBJ2-7
clone_size: NA
cdr3_length: 13
cdr3_aa: CASSPGFTYEQYF
cdr3_nt: TGTGCCAGCAGCCCGGGGTTCACCTACGAGCAGTACTTC

v_call: TRBV7-2
d_call: NA
j_call: TRBJ1-1
clone_size: few
cdr3_length: 15
cdr3_aa: CASSLAQGTNTEAFF
cdr3_nt: TGTGCCAGCAGCTTAGCCCAAGGTACGAACACTGAAGCTTTCTTT

v_call: TRBV20-1
d_call: TRBD2
j_call: TRBJ2-5
clone_size: few
cdr3_length: 16
cdr3_aa: CSATLAAGGHQETQYF
cdr3_nt: TGCAGTGCTACCCTTGCGGCGGGGGGACACCAAGAGACCCAGTACTTC

v_call: TRBV7-9
d_call: TRBD2
j_call: TRBJ2-1
clone_size: NA
cdr3_length: 16
cdr3_aa: CASSLNSGGLNNEQFF
cdr3_nt: TGTGCCAGCAGCTTAAATAGCGGGGGGTTAAACAATGAGCAGTTCTTC

v_call: TRBV11-1
d_call: TRBD2
j_call: TRBJ2-3
clone_size: NA
cdr3_length: 22
cdr3_aa: CASSLVSPGGGLAGWSTDTQYF
cdr3_nt: TGTGCCAGCAGCTTAGTAAGCCCCGGGGGTGGACTAGCGGGGTGGAGCACAGATACGCAGTATTTT

v_call: TRBV4-1
d_call: NA
j_call: TRBJ2-1
clone_size: few
cdr3_length: 15
cdr3_aa: CASSQDRGPSNEQFF
cdr3_nt: TGCGCCAGCAGCCAAGATAGGGGACCTTCCAATGAGCAGTTCTTC

v_call: TRBV7-3
d_call: NA
j_call: TRBJ2-7
clone_size: NA
cdr3_length: 16
cdr3_aa: CASSLTGAAKSYEQYF
cdr3_nt: TGTGCCAGCAGCTTAACGGGTGCCGCCAAATCCTACGAGCAGTACTTC

v_call: TRBV5-8
d_call: NA
j_call: TRBJ2-3
clone_size: NA
cdr3_length: 13
cdr3_aa: CASSATASDTQYF
cdr3_nt: TGTGCCAGCAGCGCGACAGCTTCAGATACGCAGTATTTT

v_call: TRBV5-1
d_call: NA
j_call: TRBJ2-3
clone_size: NA
cdr3_length: 19
cdr3_aa: CASSLTGQPWAAFGDTQYF
cdr3_nt: TGCGCCAGCAGCTTGACAGGACAGCCGTGGGCGGCATTCGGGGATACGCAGTATTTT

v_call: TRBV12-3/TRBV12-4
d_call: NA
j_call: TRBJ1-4
clone_size: NA
cdr3_length: 16
cdr3_aa: CASSPGQHATNEKLFF
cdr3_nt: TGTGCCAGCAGTCCCGGACAGCACGCAACTAATGAAAAACTGTTTTTT

v_call: TRBV28
d_call: TRBD2
j_call: TRBJ2-1
clone_size: many
cdr3_length: 18
cdr3_aa: CASSSRLAGGPPYNEQFF
cdr3_nt: TGTGCCAGCAGTTCAAGACTAGCGGGAGGGCCCCCCTACAATGAGCAGTTCTTC

v_call: TRBV28
d_call: NA
j_call: TRBJ2-5
clone_size: NA
cdr3_length: 15
cdr3_aa: CASSLFLVVQETQYF
cdr3_nt: TGTGCCAGCAGTTTATTCCTCGTGGTGCAAGAGACCCAGTACTTC

v_call: TRBV30
d_call: TRBD2
j_call: TRBJ2-5
clone_size: few
cdr3_length: 13
cdr3_aa: CAWQPGLESEQYF
cdr3_nt: TGTGCCTGGCAACCGGGACTAGAAAGTGAGCAGTACTTC

v_call: TRBV20-1
d_call: NA
j_call: TRBJ2-5
clone_size: NA
cdr3_length: 12
cdr3_aa: CSARDLRETQYF
cdr3_nt: TGCAGTGCTAGAGATCTTCGGGAGACCCAGTACTTC

v_call: TRBV29-1
d_call: TRBD1
j_call: TRBJ2-7
clone_size: NA
cdr3_length: 13
cdr3_aa: CSVVTGVGYEQYF
cdr3_nt: TGCAGCGTTGTAACAGGGGTCGGCTACGAGCAGTACTTC